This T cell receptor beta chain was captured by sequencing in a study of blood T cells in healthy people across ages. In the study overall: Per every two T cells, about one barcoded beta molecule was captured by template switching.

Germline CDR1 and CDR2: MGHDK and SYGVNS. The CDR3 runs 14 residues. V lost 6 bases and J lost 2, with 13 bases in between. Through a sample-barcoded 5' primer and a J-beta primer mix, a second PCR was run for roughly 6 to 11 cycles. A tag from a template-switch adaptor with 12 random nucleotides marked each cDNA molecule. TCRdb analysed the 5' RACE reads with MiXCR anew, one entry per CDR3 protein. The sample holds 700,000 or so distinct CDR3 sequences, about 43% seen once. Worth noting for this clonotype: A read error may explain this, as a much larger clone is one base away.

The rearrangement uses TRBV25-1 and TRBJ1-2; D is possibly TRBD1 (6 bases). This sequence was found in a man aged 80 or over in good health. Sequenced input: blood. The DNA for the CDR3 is TGTGCCAGCAGGGAACGCAGGGGCAACTATGGCTACACCTTC. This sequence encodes CASRERRGNYGYTF.